A selection of T cell receptor beta chains follows, all from one sample in a study of OX40 agonist ivuxolimab in advanced cancers. Libraries were prepared by immunoSEQ multiplex PCR; TCRdb keeps only in-frame clonotypes and omits some of them. The table has about 78,000 clones, about 91% seen once. The specimen comprised CD4+ or CD8+ T cells sorted from blood, sampled in a trial of the OX40 agonist ivuxolimab. These receptor sequences come from an adult with an advanced solid tumor such as melanoma, head and neck, liver or kidney cancer. Both conserved end residues are part of each CDR3. A D gene is named only where the DNA matches it firmly. Where a row states a size, it is once, few, many or the class of an expanded clone; other rows omit it.

>TRBJ2-2|TRBD2|.|TRBV2
CASRLGLALPGGELFF
TGTGCCAGCAGGCTGGGACTAGCGCTTCCTGGGGGGGAGCTGTTTTTT
>TRBJ1-2|TRBD1|.|TRBV7-6
CASSLVAGGQGNDYGYTF
TGTGCCAGCAGCTTAGTAGCCGGGGGACAGGGAAATGACTATGGCTACACCTTC
>TRBJ2-1|TRBD1|.|TRBV18
CASSPPGGYRGREQFF
TGTGCCAGCTCACCGCCAGGGGGCTACAGGGGAAGGGAGCAGTTCTTC
>TRBJ2-7|TRBD1|.|TRBV2
CASSGDRGYEQYF
TGTGCCAGCAGTGGGGACAGGGGCTACGAGCAGTACTTC
>TRBJ1-4|.|.|TRBV4-2
CASSQESGRSNEKLFF
TGTGCCAGCAGCCAAGAGAGCGGTCGGAGCAATGAAAAACTGTTTTTT
>TRBJ2-1|.|.|TRBV5-1
CASSFRPEAHNEQFF
TGCGCCAGCAGCTTCCGGCCGGAAGCGCACAATGAGCAGTTCTTC
>TRBJ2-3|.|.|TRBV27
CASSMGGRSGLMYTQYF
TGTGCCAGCAGCATGGGGGGCCGGAGCGGACTTATGTATACGCAGTATTTT
>TRBJ1-2|TRBD1|.|TRBV28
CASSVTGNWNYGYTF
TGTGCCAGCAGTGTGACAGGGAATTGGAACTATGGCTACACCTTC
>TRBJ1-2|.|.|TRBV5-4
CASSLRGGTYGYTF
TGTGCCAGCAGCTTGAGAGGGGGGACCTATGGCTACACCTTC
>TRBJ1-2|.|once|TRBV9
CASSLFFDSSGYGYTF
TGTGCCAGCAGCCTATTTTTTGACAGTTCGGGCTATGGCTACACCTTC
>TRBJ2-7|TRBD1|.|TRBV7-9
CASSLGSDRVYEQYF
TGTGCCAGCAGCTTAGGATCGGACAGGGTTTACGAGCAGTACTTC
>TRBJ1-2|TRBD1|.|TRBV30
CAWRKTGTTNYGYTF
TGTGCCTGGAGGAAGACAGGGACAACTAACTATGGCTACACCTTC
>TRBJ2-7|TRBD1|.|TRBV11-2
CASSAGTGLDEQYF
TGTGCCAGCAGCGCCGGGACAGGGCTGGACGAGCAGTACTTC
>TRBJ2-5|TRBD1|once|TRBV5-4
CASSSTDRGRETQYF
TGTGCCAGCAGCTCCACCGACAGGGGTCGAGAGACCCAGTACTTC
>TRBJ2-7|.|once|TRBV7-9
CASSQKGGGGEQYF
TGTGCCAGCAGCCAGAAAGGTGGCGGAGGCGAGCAGTACTTC
>TRBJ1-1|TRBD1|.|TRBV2
CASRQTGMNTEAFF
TGTGCCAGCAGGCAGACAGGGATGAACACTGAAGCTTTCTTT
>TRBJ1-6|.|.|TRBV7-2
CASSLSWDNYNSPLHF
TGTGCCAGCAGCCTTTCTTGGGACAACTATAATTCACCCCTCCACTTT
>TRBJ2-1|.|.|TRBV5-1
CASSHTAGTNRGNEQFF
TGCGCCAGCAGCCATACTGCGGGGACGAACCGGGGGAATGAGCAGTTCTTC
>TRBJ2-3|.|.|TRBV9
CASSATDTQYF
TGTGCCAGCAGCGCTACAGATACGCAGTATTTT
>TRBJ1-1|TRBD1|.|TRBV27
CASSLSGTAEAFF
TGTGCCAGCAGTTTATCGGGGACAGCTGAAGCTTTCTTT
>TRBJ2-5|.|.|TRBV30
CAWSSEILETQYF
TGTGCCTGGAGTAGTGAGATTTTAGAGACCCAGTACTTC
>TRBJ2-5|.|.|TRBV19
CASSFRRQETQYF
TGTGCCAGTAGTTTCCGCAGACAAGAGACCCAGTACTTC
>TRBJ2-6|TRBD1|.|TRBV10-3
CAISEISGQGAPGANVLTF
TGTGCCATCAGTGAGATTTCGGGACAGGGGGCGCCAGGGGCCAACGTCCTGACTTTC
>TRBJ1-2|.|.|TRBV29-1
CSVVKANYGYTF
TGCAGCGTTGTCAAAGCTAACTATGGCTACACCTTC
>TRBJ2-2|.|.|TRBV6-1
CASSDKTLTPLNTGELFF
TGTGCCAGCAGTGATAAAACTTTGACTCCGCTGAACACCGGGGAGCTGTTTTTT
>TRBJ1-2|.|.|TRBV5-1
CASSWGGGGYTF
TGCGCCAGCAGCTGGGGTGGGGGCGGCTACACCTTC
>TRBJ2-5|TRBD1|.|TRBV7-9
CASSLPQQGAETQYF
TGTGCCAGCAGCTTACCCCAACAGGGGGCAGAGACCCAGTACTTC
>TRBJ1-4|.|.|TRBV7-2
CASSWVTGFNEKLFF
TGTGCCAGCAGTTGGGTGACAGGATTTAATGAAAAACTGTTTTTT
>TRBJ2-5|.|.|TRBV7-2
CASSFSVTQYF
TGTGCCAGCAGCTTCTCAGTGACCCAGTACTTC
>TRBJ1-2|.|once|TRBV28
CASSLIARNYGYTF
TGTGCCAGCAGTTTGATTGCCCGTAACTATGGCTACACCTTC
>TRBJ2-5|.|.|TRBV27
CASSPPPMGGETQYF
TGTGCCAGCAGTCCCCCACCGATGGGAGGAGAGACCCAGTACTTC
>TRBJ2-7|.|.|TRBV10-3
CAISEAPGTTRYEQYF
TGTGCCATCAGTGAGGCCCCCGGGACAACCCGTTACGAGCAGTACTTC
>TRBJ1-5|.|.|TRBV7-2
CASSLAGPNNQPQHF
TGTGCCAGCAGCTTAGCAGGGCCGAACAATCAGCCCCAGCATTTT
>TRBJ2-7|.|.|TRBV5-1
CASSSGTEAYEQYF
TGCGCCAGCAGCTCCGGGACGGAAGCCTACGAGCAGTACTTC
>TRBJ2-1|.|.|TRBV7-9
CASSLMASAVYNEQFF
TGTGCCAGCAGCTTAATGGCCTCGGCGGTCTACAATGAGCAGTTCTTC
>TRBJ1-4|TRBD1|.|TRBV6-1
CASSELTGGTNEKLFF
TGTGCCAGCAGTGAACTAACAGGGGGAACTAATGAAAAACTGTTTTTT
>TRBJ1-5|TRBD1|few|TRBV5-5
CASSFRQGLDPQHF
TGTGCCAGCAGTTTTAGACAGGGCCTTGACCCCCAGCATTTT
>TRBJ2-2|TRBD2|.|TRBV9
CASSSRVAGANTGELFF
TGTGCCAGCAGCTCACGGGTAGCGGGGGCCAACACCGGGGAGCTGTTTTTT
>TRBJ1-1|.|.|TRBV6-5
CASSSSGTSTEAFF
TGTGCCAGCAGTTCCTCCGGGACGTCAACTGAAGCTTTCTTT
>TRBJ1-2|TRBD1|.|TRBV5-1
CASSTGTGGSGYTF
TGCGCCAGCAGCACCGGGACAGGGGGCTCTGGCTACACCTTC
>TRBJ2-7|.|.|TRBV7-9
CASSLKQGPYEQYF
TGTGCCAGCAGCTTAAAGCAGGGCCCCTACGAGCAGTACTTC
>TRBJ2-7|TRBD1|.|TRBV5-1
CASSFRDRGYEQYF
TGCGCCAGCAGCTTTCGGGACAGAGGCTACGAGCAGTACTTC
>TRBJ2-7|TRBD2|.|TRBV6-5
CASSYSSGSSHEQYF
TGTGCCAGCAGTTACTCCAGCGGGAGTAGCCACGAGCAGTACTTC
>TRBJ2-7|.|.|TRBV10-3
CAIRTNRVSYEQYF
TGTGCCATCAGGACTAACAGGGTTAGCTACGAGCAGTACTTC
>TRBJ2-7|TRBD1|.|TRBV5-5
CASSFRQGFSYEQYF
TGTGCCAGCAGCTTTCGACAGGGGTTCTCCTACGAGCAGTACTTC
>TRBJ2-5|TRBD2|once|TRBV19
CASSTGSGRLETQYF
TGTGCCAGTAGCACCGGGAGCGGGAGACTAGAGACCCAGTACTTC
>TRBJ2-7|.|few|TRBV5-5
CASSLPPFYEQYF
TGTGCCAGCAGCTTGCCCCCCTTCTACGAGCAGTACTTC
>TRBJ2-5|.|.|TRBV7-8
CATLEGETQYF
TGTGCCACCCTGGAGGGAGAGACCCAGTACTTC
>TRBJ2-5|.|.|TRBV4-2
CASSQMVEGGAGETQYF
TGTGCCAGCAGCCAAATGGTGGAGGGGGGGGCTGGAGAGACCCAGTACTTC
>TRBJ2-1|TRBD2|.|TRBV19
CASRTLADLPTNEQFF
TGTGCCAGTAGGACTCTAGCGGACCTCCCGACCAATGAGCAGTTCTTC
>TRBJ1-4|.|.|TRBV4-1
CASSRIGVTNEKLFF
TGCGCCAGCAGCCGAATAGGAGTCACTAATGAAAAACTGTTTTTT
>TRBJ2-1|.|.|TRBV27
CASRPGDERGNEQFF
TGTGCCAGCAGGCCGGGGGACGAGAGGGGAAATGAGCAGTTCTTC
>TRBJ2-5|.|.|TRBV27
CASSPGQTQETQYF
TGTGCCAGCAGTCCTGGACAGACCCAAGAGACCCAGTACTTC
>TRBJ2-7|TRBD2|.|TRBV19
CASTDGRDRAWVAGGSNEQYF
TGTGCCAGTACGGATGGGCGGGACAGGGCTTGGGTAGCGGGAGGGTCCAACGAGCAGTACTTC
>TRBJ1-1|.|.|TRBV2
CASSGRANTEAFF
TGTGCCAGCAGCGGACGGGCGAACACTGAAGCTTTCTTT
>TRBJ1-6|TRBD1|.|TRBV29-1
CSAATGRRSPLHF
TGCAGCGCTGCGACAGGGCGGCGGTCACCCCTCCACTTT
>TRBJ2-1|.|once|TRBV29-1
CSVEPPGRKDNEQFF
TGCAGCGTTGAACCGCCAGGGAGGAAGGACAATGAGCAGTTCTTC